The 24 T cell receptor beta chains in this list originate from one sample, sequenced in a study of blood T cells in healthy people across ages. The authors ran a second PCR of roughly 7 to 11 cycles using a sample-barcoded 5' primer and a J-beta primer mix. Each CDR3 protein gets one entry after TCRdb re-called the 5' RACE reads with MiXCR. Found here are approximately 600,000 distinct CDR3 sequences, 58% of them singletons; the top ten hold approximately 40%. The specimen sequenced was blood. All receptors come from a man aged 55 to 69 in good health.

V usage is TRBV29-1 and J usage is TRBJ2-1, with D tentatively TRBD2 (5 bases). Per germline, CDR1 SQVTM and CDR2 ANQGSEA. The CDR3 runs 12 residues. V lost 6 bases to trimming and J lost 6 bases, with 12 bases between them. The chain's CDR3 is CSVRQRSNEQFF. CDR3 sequence (DNA): TGCAGCGTCCGGCAGCGGAGCAATGAGCAGTTCTTC.

The J gene is TRBJ2-5, the V gene TRBV9; TRBD1 matches at 9 bases. Germline CDR1 SGDLS, CDR2 YYNGEE. V gave up 0 bases and J gave up 7 bases; unmatched junction bases: 7. There are 15 residues in the CDR3. CDR3 nucleotides: TGTGCCAGCAGCGTAGGGGGACAGGGCGAGGTGACCCAGTACTTC. Translating gives CASSVGGQGEVTQYF.

This chain uses TRBV4-2 with TRBJ2-1, with D possibly being TRBD1 or TRBD2 (5 bases each). Deletions cut 1 base from V and 0 bases from J, with 10 bases between. Germline values: CDR1 LGHNA, CDR2 YNFKEQ. The CDR3 covers 16 residues. CDR3 DNA: TGTGCCAGCAGCCAAGTCTGGGGGAGCTCCTACAATGAGCAGTTCTTC. Protein sequence: CASSQVWGSSYNEQFF.

In DNA, the CDR3 is TGCAGTGCCGCCCGCGGGGGGATCCTTAGTAGTGGCTCCTACAATGAGCAGTTCTTC. This codes for CSAARGGILSSGSYNEQFF. The chain couples TRBV20-1 to TRBJ2-1; 8 nucleotides align to TRBD2. The trim removed 6 bases at V and 0 bases at J, leaving 19 bases unmatched. This CDR3 is built from 19 residues. Per germline, CDR1 DFQATT and CDR2 SNEGSKA (reference sequence).

With regard to this clonotype: One end of the junction varies from germline; a read error may be responsible. The chain recombines TRBV12-3 or TRBV12-4 with TRBJ2-3; 11 bases fit TRBD2. The CDR3 is made up of 15 amino acids. In nucleotides, the CDR3 is TGTGCCAGCAGCTTTAGCGGGGGGGGAACAGATATGCAGTATTTT. It is translated as CASSFSGGGTDMQYF.

Details on this clonotype: At one end the junction does not follow the germline gene, possibly because of a read error. V usage is TRBV6-5 and J usage is TRBJ2-4; D uncertain. CDR1 is MNHEY, CDR2 SVGAGI, per germline. The CDR3 runs to 13 residues. The CDR3 loop reads CANSYSNSGIQYF. CDR3 sequence (DNA): TGTGCCAACAGTTACTCGAATAGTGGGATTCAGTACTTC.

The genes are TRBV27 and TRBJ1-1, with D perhaps TRBD1 (6 bases). The CDR3 is 15 amino acids. Deletions cut 2 bases from V and 1 base from J, with 11 bases between. Germline CDR1 is MNHEY and CDR2 is SMNVEV (reference sequence). DNA of the CDR3: TGTGCCAGCAGTTTAGTGAGACAGGAGAACACTGAAGCTTTCTTT. This sequence encodes CASSLVRQENTEAFF.

The sample holds one count of this clonotype. V usage is TRBV29-1 and J usage is TRBJ2-7; D remains unclear. Gene TRBJ2-5 matches the end of the DNA better, so the J call may be wrong. CDR1 is SQVTM and CDR2 is ANQGSEA in the germline V gene. This CDR3 has 13 residues. The CDR3 region has the DNA TGCAGCGTTGAAGGTGGCCCTCGGGAGACCCAGTACTTC. It is translated as CSVEGGPRETQYF.

This chain links TRBV2 with TRBJ1-4; D gene unclear. This CDR3 has 16 amino acids. Germline assignment: CDR1 SNHLY and CDR2 FYNNEI. V shed 4 bases and J shed 0 bases, with 12 bases lying between them. CDR3 sequence (DNA): TGTGCCAGCAGTGTTACCGGACTCGCAACTAATGAAAAACTGTTTTTT. Its translation is CASSVTGLATNEKLFF.

CDR3 DNA: TGCGCCAGCAGTGAGCCCATGGGGGGGAACACTGAAGCTTTCTTT. Amino acid sequence: CASSEPMGGNTEAFF. This chain connects TRBV10-2 to TRBJ1-1; perhaps TRBD1 as D (5 bases). The CDR3 loop spans 15 amino acids. V lost 2 bases and J lost 1, with 11 bases in between. The germline CDR1 and CDR2 sequences are WSHSY and SAAADI.

The chain combines TRBV7-9 with TRBJ1-2; D remains ambiguous. CDR1 is SEHNR, CDR2 FQNEAQ, per germline (reference sequence). The V gene lost 4 bases and the J gene lost 4 bases, with 13 bases spanning the gap. The CDR3 is 14 residues long. This CDR3 is CASSSVGSGYGYTF. CDR3 coding DNA: TGTGCCAGCAGCTCAGTGGGATCGGGCTATGGCTACACCTTC.

The rearrangement joins TRBV6-5 to TRBJ1-1; no definite D call. V was cut by 2 bases and J by 5 bases, with 9 bases left in between. The length of the CDR3 is 13 residues. CDR1 is MNHEY, CDR2 SVGAGI, per germline. CDR3 sequence: CASSYRALTEAFF. The CDR3 coding sequence is TGTGCCAGCAGTTACCGGGCCCTGACTGAAGCTTTCTTT.

This clonotype was seen a few times. The rearrangement links TRBV28 to TRBJ2-1; no definite D call. CDR1 is MDHEN, CDR2 SYDVKM, per germline. CDR3 length: 15 residues. Trimming removed 4 bases at V and 6 bases at J, with 16 bases between. CDR3 loop: CASSSNEWAVNEQFF. In DNA, the CDR3 is TGTGCCAGCAGTTCTAACGAGTGGGCGGTCAATGAGCAGTTCTTC.

The chain has TRBV27 and TRBJ2-5; 7 bases map to TRBD2. V lost 5 bases and J lost 2; bases outside the gene matches: 5. The CDR3 totals 14 residues. Germline assignment: CDR1 MNHEY and CDR2 SMNVEV (reference sequence). CDR3 amino acids: CASSTRAGQETQYF. In DNA, the CDR3 is TGTGCCAGCAGTACCCGAGCGGGGCAAGAGACCCAGTACTTC.

This clonotype was observed a few times. This chain connects TRBV4-1 to TRBJ2-7, with D perhaps matching TRBD1 (5 bases). CDR3 length: 14 amino acids. V gave up 1 base and J gave up 5 bases, with 12 bases separating them. The germline CDR1 and CDR2 sequences are MGHRA and YSYEKL. The CDR3 here is CASSQGTTNDEQYF. The DNA for the CDR3 is TGCGCCAGCAGCCAAGGGACAACGAATGACGAGCAGTACTTC.

This chain connects TRBV6-2 or TRBV6-3 to TRBJ1-1, with 7 bases identical to TRBD1. CDR3 length: 13 residues. V dropped 6 bases and J dropped 4; count of bases not matched to a gene: 5. CDR1 MNHEY and CDR2 SVGEGT come from the germline V gene. CDR3 DNA sequence: TGTGCCAGCAGAACATCAGGGGGCACTGAAGCTTTCTTT. This gives the protein CASRTSGGTEAFF.

This clonotype was detected only a few times. The chain joins TRBV6-5 to TRBJ2-1; 10 nucleotides line up with TRBD2. This CDR3 contains 16 residues. V was pared by 6 bases and J by 2 bases, with 7 bases of the junction left unmatched. Germline V gene sequence: CDR1 MNHEY, CDR2 SVGAGI. DNA of the CDR3: TGTGCCAGCAGCAGACTAGCGGGCGGACCCTACAATGAGCAGTTCTTC. It encodes CASSRLAGGPYNEQFF.

The chain joins TRBV20-1 to TRBJ2-5; 8 bases are a match to TRBD2. Unmatched junction bases numbered 8, after V lost 3 bases and J lost 2 bases. This CDR3 is built from 15 residues. The germline CDR1 and CDR2 sequences are DFQATT and SNEGSKA (reference sequence). This chain's CDR3 is CSASNAGGLQETQYF. The CDR3, as DNA: TGCAGTGCTAGTAATGCGGGGGGCCTACAAGAGACCCAGTACTTC.

The V gene is TRBV6-2 or TRBV6-3, the J gene TRBJ1-5; D possibly corresponds to TRBD1 (6 bases). The V and J ends lost 6 bases and 6 bases respectively, with 18 bases between them. Germline V gene data show CDR1 as MNHEY and CDR2 as SVGEGT. The CDR3 sequence is 15 residues long. CDR3 protein: CASSRGRGGGQPQHF. CDR3 DNA sequence: TGTGCCAGCAGCCGCGGACGGGGGGGCGGTCAGCCCCAGCATTTT.

The rearrangement uses TRBV20-1 and TRBJ1-1; a weak D match, TRBD1 (5 bases). Trimming pared 5 bases from V and 0 bases from J, leaving 19 bases between. This CDR3 is 16 amino acids long. The germline V gene has CDR1 DFQATT and CDR2 SNEGSKA (reference sequence). CDR3 amino acids: CSAEPPGPIMNTEAFF. In DNA, the CDR3 is TGCAGTGCTGAACCCCCGGGGCCAATTATGAACACTGAAGCTTTCTTT.

The chain combines TRBV3-1 with TRBJ2-5; D possibly corresponds to TRBD2 (5 bases). This CDR3 has 14 residues. Trimming pared 1 base from V and 5 bases from J, leaving 11 bases between. The germline gives CDR1 LGHDT, CDR2 YNNKEL (reference sequence). The CDR3 is CASSQGSGMETQYF. The CDR3 nucleotides are TGTGCCAGCAGCCAAGGCTCGGGGATGGAGACCCAGTACTTC.

In its sample, this clonotype was seen a few times. The chain links TRBV5-1 to TRBJ2-3, with a tentative D call TRBD1 (5 bases). The CDR3 is 15 residues long. Germline V gene sequence: CDR1 SGHRS, CDR2 YFSETQ. Trimming removed 0 bases at V and 2 bases at J, with 10 bases between. Here the CDR3 DNA reads TGCGCCAGCAGCTTGGGACAGATCGACACAGATACGCAGTATTTT. This codes for CASSLGQIDTDTQYF. Filled out from reference TRBV5-1 and TRBJ2-3, the complete variable domain reads KAGVTQTPRYLIKTRGQQVTLSCSPISGHRSVSWYQQTPGQGLQFLFEYFSETQRNKGNFPGRFSGRQFSNSRSEMNVSTLELGDSALYLCASSLGQIDTDTQYFGPGTRLTVL.

This chain joins TRBV20-1 and TRBJ2-7; 10 nucleotides agree with TRBD2. Unmatched junction bases numbered 9, after V lost 1 base and J lost 3 bases. The V gene's germline CDR1 is DFQATT and CDR2 SNEGSKA (reference sequence). This CDR3 region has 16 residues. CDR3 coding DNA: TGCAGTGCTAGAGTAGCGGGGGGCGGAAAAAACTACGAGCAGTACTTC. Residues: CSARVAGGGKNYEQYF.

The V gene is TRBV11-2, the J gene TRBJ2-5, with D possibly matching TRBD2 (6 bases). The V gene's germline CDR1 is SGHAT and CDR2 FQNNGV. Trimming cost V 5 bases and J 6 bases, with 13 bases left between them. The CDR3 runs 13 residues. The CDR3 DNA follows: TGTGCCAGCAGCCCAAGACTAGTTCAGACCCAGTACTTC. Translation gives CASSPRLVQTQYF.